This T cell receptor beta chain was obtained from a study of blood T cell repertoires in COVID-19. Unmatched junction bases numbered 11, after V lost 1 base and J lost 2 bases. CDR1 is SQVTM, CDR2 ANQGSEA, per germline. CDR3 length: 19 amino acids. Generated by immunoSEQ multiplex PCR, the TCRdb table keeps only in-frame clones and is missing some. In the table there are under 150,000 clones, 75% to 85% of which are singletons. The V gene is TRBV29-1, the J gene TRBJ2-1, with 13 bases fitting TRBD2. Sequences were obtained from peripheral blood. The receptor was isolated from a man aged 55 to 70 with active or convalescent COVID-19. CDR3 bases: TGCAGCGTTGAAGGTGGACTAGCGGGAGCTCAAACCACCTACAATGAGCAGTTCTTC. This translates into CSVEGGLAGAQTTYNEQFF.